This TCR beta chain was documented in a study of shared clonotypes between healthy human individuals. The run depth of the assay was deep. As originally analysed: Junction-only sequences produced by ImmunoSEQ had no quality scores, so filtering differed. Sequenced by immunoSEQ multiplex PCR; TCRdb stores in-frame clones only, minus some. That table furnishes V, J and clone size, whereas the DNA furnished D and trimming. The sample consists of around 2.5 million clones, 93% of them appearing once. Concerning this clone itself: The target antigen is unknown. Other nucleotide sequences from this sample produce the same CDR3.

Researchers partitioned CD4+ cells into CD45RA+ naive and CD45RA-negative memory subsets. Study results and caveats: Non-shared clonotypes had lower generation probabilities than clonotypes shared by all four sorted-subset donors.

Trimming removed 5 bases at V and 2 bases at J, with 7 bases between. CDR3 length equals 12 residues. Germline V CDR1 and CDR2: GTSNPN, SVGIG (reference sequence). Sequencing was carried out using naive CD4+ T cells from PBMCs. The subset denotes: CD45RA+ positively selected. This TCR was recovered from a man aged 18-30 years in good health. Some clones in this sample may be carry-over from other donors' samples. The rearrangement links TRBV30 to TRBJ1-5; D is undetermined. The chain's CDR3 is CAWGRGNQPQHF. In nucleotides, the CDR3 is TGTGCCTGGGGGCGAGGCAATCAGCCCCAGCATTTT.